This T cell receptor beta chain came from a study of response to subunit inactivated influenza vaccine (dated by TCRdb to 2016 to 2019). For the study in its entirety: Deep quantitative T cell receptor repertoire profiling was used in the study to track responses to a trivalent subunit inactivated influenza vaccine.

This clonotype was seen at least ten times. The target of this receptor is not known. Base qualities are missing; no much larger clone stands one base away. Broader findings and caveats from the paper: The authors suggested that each seasonal influenza vaccination may recruit only a limited number of new T cells.

The library was generated by RT-PCR. Sequencing was carried out with an Illumina HiSeq 2500. TCRdb reprocessed the public reads (quality trimming at Q25 with fastp, clone calling with MiXCR) and kept in-frame beta chains. Rows matching on CDR3 protein sequence are summarized as one entry with the most common DNA and genes. The sample table lists 200,000 to 300,000 distinct CDR3 sequences, over 9% of them with a count of one. The top ten clonotypes cover 7.8% of the sample. CDR1 and CDR2 are drawn from the germline V gene: KGHDR, SFDVKD. V loses 3 bases at its end and J loses 3 bases; junction bases beyond the gene matches: 6. Including the terminal cysteine and phenylalanine, the CDR3 comprises 17 residues. Left in the record is the CDR3 DNA by itself, 51 bases read in frame from the first base.

The TCR sequence derives from a middle-aged man who received an inactivated influenza vaccine. Donor details come from another sample of the same person, matched by shared clones. Sequencing was performed on non-naive T cells sorted from PBMCs, taken approximately 15 days before vaccination. This specimen's cell subset or site label, per the study, means: memory T cell fraction. The sequence is built from TRBV24-1 and TRBJ2-1, and 11 junctional nucleotides match TRBD2. At the DNA level, the sequence is TGTGCCACCAGTGATGCTAGCGGGGGGTCTATCTACAATGAGCAGTTCTTC. It translates as CATSDASGGSIYNEQFF.